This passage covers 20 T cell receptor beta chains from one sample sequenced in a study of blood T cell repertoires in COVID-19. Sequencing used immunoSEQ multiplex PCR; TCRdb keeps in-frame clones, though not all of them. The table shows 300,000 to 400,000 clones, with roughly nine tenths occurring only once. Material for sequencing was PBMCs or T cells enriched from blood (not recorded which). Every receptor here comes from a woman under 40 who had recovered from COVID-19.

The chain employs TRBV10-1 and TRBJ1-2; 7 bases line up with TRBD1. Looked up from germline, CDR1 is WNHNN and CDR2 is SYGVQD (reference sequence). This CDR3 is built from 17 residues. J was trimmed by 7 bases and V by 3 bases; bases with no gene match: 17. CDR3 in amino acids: CASSEKDSYTGESGYTF. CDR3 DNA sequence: TGCGCCAGCAGTGAAAAGGATTCGTATACAGGGGAGTCTGGCTACACCTTC.

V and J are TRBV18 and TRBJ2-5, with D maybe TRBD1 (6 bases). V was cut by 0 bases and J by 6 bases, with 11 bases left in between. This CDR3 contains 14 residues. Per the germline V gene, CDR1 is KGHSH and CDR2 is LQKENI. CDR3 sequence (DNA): TGTGCCAGCTCACCACCCACAGGGTCCCAGACCCAGTACTTC. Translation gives CASSPPTGSQTQYF. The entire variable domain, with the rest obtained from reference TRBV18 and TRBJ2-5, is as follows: NAGVMQNPRHLVRRRGQEARLRCSPMKGHSHVYWYRQLPEEGLKFMVYLQKENIIDESGMPKERFSAEFPKEGPSILRIQQVVRGDSAAYFCASSPPTGSQTQYFGPGTRLLVL.

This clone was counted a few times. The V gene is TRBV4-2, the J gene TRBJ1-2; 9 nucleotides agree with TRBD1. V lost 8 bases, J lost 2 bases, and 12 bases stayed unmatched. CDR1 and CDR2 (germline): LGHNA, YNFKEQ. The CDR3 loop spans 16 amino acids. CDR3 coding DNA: TGTGCCAGCTCCAGGGGGGCGGACAGGGGAAACTATGGCTACACCTTC. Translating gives CASSRGADRGNYGYTF.

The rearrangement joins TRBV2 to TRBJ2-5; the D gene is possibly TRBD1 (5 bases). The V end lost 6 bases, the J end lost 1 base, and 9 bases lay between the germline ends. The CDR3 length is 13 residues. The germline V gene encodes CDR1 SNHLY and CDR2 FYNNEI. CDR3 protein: CASSPTAQETQYF. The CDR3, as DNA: TGTGCCAGCAGCCCGACAGCCCAAGAGACCCAGTACTTC.

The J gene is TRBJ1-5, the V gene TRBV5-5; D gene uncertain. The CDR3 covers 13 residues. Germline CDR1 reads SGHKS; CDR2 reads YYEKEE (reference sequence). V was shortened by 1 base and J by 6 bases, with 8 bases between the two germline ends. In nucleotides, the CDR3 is TGTGCCAGCAGCTTGCTCCAGGCTCAGCCCCAGCATTTT. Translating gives CASSLLQAQPQHF.

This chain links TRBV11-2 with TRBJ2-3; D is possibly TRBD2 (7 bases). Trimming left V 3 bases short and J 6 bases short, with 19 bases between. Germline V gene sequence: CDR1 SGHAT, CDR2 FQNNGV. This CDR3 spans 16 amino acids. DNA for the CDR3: TGTGCCAGCAGCTTCCGTGGGAGGGGGGGCCCGGATACGCAGTATTTT. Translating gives CASSFRGRGGPDTQYF.

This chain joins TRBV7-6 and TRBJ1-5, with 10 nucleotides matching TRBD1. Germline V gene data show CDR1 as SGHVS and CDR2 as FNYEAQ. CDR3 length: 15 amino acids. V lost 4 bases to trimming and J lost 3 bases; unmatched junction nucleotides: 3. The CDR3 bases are TGTGCCAGCAGCTCAGGGACAGGGGTCAATCAGCCCCAGCATTTT. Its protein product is CASSSGTGVNQPQHF.

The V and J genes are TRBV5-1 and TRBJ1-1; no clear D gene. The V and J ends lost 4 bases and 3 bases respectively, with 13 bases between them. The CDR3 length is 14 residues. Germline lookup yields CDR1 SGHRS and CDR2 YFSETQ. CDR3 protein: CASSPDGGYTEAFF. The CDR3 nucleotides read TGCGCCAGCAGCCCGGACGGCGGGTACACTGAAGCTTTCTTT.

The CDR3 protein is CASSLGTGRYNEQFF. Here the CDR3 DNA reads TGTGCCAGCAGCTTGGGGACCGGGAGATACAATGAGCAGTTCTTC. This chain links TRBV5-4 with TRBJ2-1, with D possibly matching TRBD2 (6 bases). The CDR3 is 15 residues long. Germline loops: CDR1 SGHNT, CDR2 YYREEE (reference sequence). Trimming removed 0 bases at V and 4 bases at J, with 11 bases between.

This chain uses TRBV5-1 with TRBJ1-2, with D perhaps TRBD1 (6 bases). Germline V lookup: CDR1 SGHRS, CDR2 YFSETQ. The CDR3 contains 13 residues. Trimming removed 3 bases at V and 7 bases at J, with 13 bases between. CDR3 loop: CASSSGQTGGYTF. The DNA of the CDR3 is TGCGCCAGCAGCTCCGGACAGACAGGTGGCTACACCTTC.

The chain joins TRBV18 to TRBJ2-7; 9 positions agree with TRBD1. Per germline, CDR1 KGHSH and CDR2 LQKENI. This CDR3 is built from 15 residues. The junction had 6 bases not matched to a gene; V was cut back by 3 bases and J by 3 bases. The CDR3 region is CASSPPGQGVYEQYF. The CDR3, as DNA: TGTGCCAGCTCACCTCCGGGACAGGGAGTCTACGAGCAGTACTTC.

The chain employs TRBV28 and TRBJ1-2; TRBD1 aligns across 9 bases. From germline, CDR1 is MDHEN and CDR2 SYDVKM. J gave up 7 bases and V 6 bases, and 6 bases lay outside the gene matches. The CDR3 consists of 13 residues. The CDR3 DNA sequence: TGTGCCAGCAGGCGACAGGGGGGCCGTGGCTACACCTTC. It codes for CASRRQGGRGYTF.

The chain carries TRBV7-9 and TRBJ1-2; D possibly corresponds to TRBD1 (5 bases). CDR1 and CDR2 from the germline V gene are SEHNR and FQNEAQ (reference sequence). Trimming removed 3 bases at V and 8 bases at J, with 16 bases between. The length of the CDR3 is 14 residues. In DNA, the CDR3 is TGTGCCAGCAGCTTTCTCTTAGGGGTTGAGGGCTACACCTTC. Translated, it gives CASSFLLGVEGYTF.

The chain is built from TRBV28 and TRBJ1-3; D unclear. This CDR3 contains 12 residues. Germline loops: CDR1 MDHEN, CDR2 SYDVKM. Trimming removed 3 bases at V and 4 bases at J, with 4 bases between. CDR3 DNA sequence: TGTGCCAGCAGTTTCGAGGGAAACACCATATATTTT. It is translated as CASSFEGNTIYF.

DNA of the CDR3: TGCAGCGTTGAAACGGGACAGGGCAATCTTGACGAGCAGTACTTC. The encoded protein is CSVETGQGNLDEQYF. The chain links TRBV29-1 to TRBJ2-7, with TRBD1 matching 9 bases. The CDR3 covers 15 residues. V gave up 2 bases and J gave up 5 bases; unmatched junction bases: 10. The germline V gene has CDR1 SQVTM and CDR2 ANQGSEA.

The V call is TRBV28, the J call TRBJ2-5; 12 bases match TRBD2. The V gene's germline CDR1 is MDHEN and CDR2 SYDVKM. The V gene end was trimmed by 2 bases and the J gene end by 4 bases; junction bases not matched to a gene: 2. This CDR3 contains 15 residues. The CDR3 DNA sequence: TGTGCCAGCAGTTTACTAGCGGGGGGGCGAGAGACCCAGTACTTC. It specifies CASSLLAGGRETQYF.

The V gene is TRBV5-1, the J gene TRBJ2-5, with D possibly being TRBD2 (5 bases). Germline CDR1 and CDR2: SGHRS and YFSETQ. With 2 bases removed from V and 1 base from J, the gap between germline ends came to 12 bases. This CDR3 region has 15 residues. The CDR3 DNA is TGCGCCAGCAGCTTATGGGGTGGGAGCCAAGAGACCCAGTACTTC. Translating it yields CASSLWGGSQETQYF.

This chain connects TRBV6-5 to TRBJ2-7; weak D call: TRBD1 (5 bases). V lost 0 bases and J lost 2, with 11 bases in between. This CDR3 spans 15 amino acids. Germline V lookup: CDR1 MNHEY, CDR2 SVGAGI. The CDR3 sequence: CASSYSGQSTYEQYF. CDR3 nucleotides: TGTGCCAGCAGTTACTCGGGGCAGAGTACCTACGAGCAGTACTTC.

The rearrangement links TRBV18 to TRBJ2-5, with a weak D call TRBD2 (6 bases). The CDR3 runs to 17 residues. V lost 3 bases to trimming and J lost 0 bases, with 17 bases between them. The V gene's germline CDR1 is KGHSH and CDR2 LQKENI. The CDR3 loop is CASSPLPHAGHQETQYF. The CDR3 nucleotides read TGTGCCAGCTCACCCCTCCCCCATGCGGGGCACCAAGAGACCCAGTACTTC.

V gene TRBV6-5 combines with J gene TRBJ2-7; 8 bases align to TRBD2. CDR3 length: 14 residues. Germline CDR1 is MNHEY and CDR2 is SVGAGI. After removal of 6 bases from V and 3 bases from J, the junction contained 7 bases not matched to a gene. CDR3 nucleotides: TGTGCCAGCAGGAAGACCGGGACTAGCTACGAGCAGTACTTC. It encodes CASRKTGTSYEQYF.